This TCR beta chain was retrieved from a study of blood T cell repertoires in COVID-19. Here immunoSEQ multiplex PCR was the method, and the copy in TCRdb shows in-frame clones only, minus some. This sample has tens of thousands of clones, with approximately 81% found just once. The CDR3 is 13 amino acids. Germline V gene data show CDR1 as MGHRA and CDR2 as YSYEKL. Trimming took 3 bases from V and 6 from J; bases not matched to a gene: 3. The sample was peripheral blood. The clonotype was recovered from a woman in her fifties or sixties with acute or convalescent COVID-19. The rearrangement joins TRBV4-1 to TRBJ1-2; 8 bases fit TRBD1. CDR3 sequence (DNA): TGCGCCAGCAGCCATGGACAGGGCAATGGCTACACCTTC. This codes for CASSHGQGNGYTF.